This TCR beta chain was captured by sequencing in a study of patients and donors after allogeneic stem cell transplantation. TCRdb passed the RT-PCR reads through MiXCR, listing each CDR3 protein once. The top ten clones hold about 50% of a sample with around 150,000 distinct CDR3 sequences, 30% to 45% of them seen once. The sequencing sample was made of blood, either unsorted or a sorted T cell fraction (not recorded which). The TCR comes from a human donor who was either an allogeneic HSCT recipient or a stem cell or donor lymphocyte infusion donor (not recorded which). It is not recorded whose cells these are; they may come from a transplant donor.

The CDR3, as DNA: TGTGCCAGCAGCAAAGATAGGAATGGGGGAGCCAATCAGCCCCAGCATTTT. The encoded protein is CASSKDRNGGANQPQHF. The chain joins TRBV21-1 to TRBJ1-5; the table's D call, TRBD1, was not checked against the DNA. TRBV21-1 is marked as a pseudogene. The CDR3 totals 17 residues.